What follows is one TCR beta chain and its context. Its antigen is unknown. This specimen comes from a study of cytomegalovirus exposure and HLA in healthy donors. Notes on the study in general: Most likely, a cluster of highly shared sequence variants arose as a sequencing artifact. Fewer N-insertions (relative to the 666-donor mean) were reportedly seen in an Asian-associated ancestry cluster in a later analysis. Later, TCR association rates were found to vary by HLA locus, highest for DRB1 and lowest for HLA-C. The authors later linked a missense DCLRE1C variant to TCR beta V- and J-gene trimming.

Germline V gene data show CDR1 as MNHNS and CDR2 as SASEGT. This CDR3 contains 14 residues. V was trimmed by 6 bases and J by 4 bases, leaving 15 bases between them. A multiplex PCR was run with 60 Vbeta primers and 13 Jbeta primers. Data came from immunoSEQ multiplex PCR; TCRdb stores just in-frame clones and leaves some out. The sample lists 100,000 to 150,000 clones, 70% to 80% occurring once. The chain employs TRBV6-1 and TRBJ1-1; a weak D match, TRBD1 (5 bases). Material: PBMCs. This sequence originates from a human donor in good health. The CDR3: CASRGDGEGTEAFF. The CDR3 bases are TGTGCCAGCAGGGGGGATGGGGAGGGCACTGAAGCTTTCTTT.